Sequencing of this T cell receptor (beta chain) was carried out in a study of blood T cell repertoires in COVID-19. The CDR3 length is 15 residues. With V trimmed by 1 base and J by 8 bases, 7 bases remained unmatched. Germline lookup yields CDR1 SGHVS and CDR2 FQNEAQ. The authors' processing: Nucleated cell number was recorded as an estimate derived from reference gene primer amplification. Profiled with immunoSEQ multiplex PCR; TCRdb holds only in-frame clones, not every one. The DNA gave D and trimming, while V, J and clone size come from that table. The sample has 240,000 or so clones, approximately 82% seen once.

The sequence came from a woman between 18 and 29 years old with acute or convalescent COVID-19. The chain has TRBV7-8 and TRBJ2-1; TRBD1 matches at 8 bases. Sequenced: peripheral blood. CDR3 amino acids: CASSLGQGPRYEQFF. CDR3 sequence (DNA): TGTGCCAGCAGCTTAGGACAGGGGCCAAGGTATGAGCAGTTCTTC.